The 22 T cell receptor beta chains in this list originate from one sample, sequenced in a study of T cell repertoires in cytomegalovirus infection. Each CDR3 protein is one row after TCRdb ran MiXCR on the reads. The table lists fewer than 700,000 distinct CDR3 sequences, around 24% of them singletons, with roughly 8% in the top ten. The sample was CD8+ T cells from PBMCs. Receptor source: a human donor in good health (CMV status not recorded). Some clones in this sample may be carry-over from other donors' samples.

This clonotype has a count of ten or more. The rearrangement joins TRBV7-6 to TRBJ2-1; D is perhaps TRBD1 or TRBD2 (5 bases each). Trimming removed 1 base at V and 0 bases at J, with 16 bases between. The length of the CDR3 is 18 residues. The germline V gene has CDR1 SGHVS and CDR2 FNYEAQ. In DNA, the CDR3 is TGTGCCAGCAGCTTAGGCGACTACAGGATCCCCTCCTACAATGAGCAGTTCTTC. This translates into CASSLGDYRIPSYNEQFF.

This clonotype appeared a few times. The chain recombines TRBV7-9 with TRBJ1-2; tentative D call: TRBD1 (6 bases). CDR3 length equals 14 residues. Germline V lookup: CDR1 SEHNR, CDR2 FQNEAQ (reference sequence). V gave up 4 bases and J gave up 0 bases, with 9 bases separating them. As DNA, the CDR3 is TGTGCCAGCAGCTCTGCAGGGGCTAACTATGGCTACACCTTC. Translation: CASSSAGANYGYTF.

There are many counts of this clonotype. This chain links TRBV6-2 or TRBV6-3 with TRBJ2-7, with 7 nucleotides matching TRBD1. Germline CDR1 MNHEY, CDR2 SVGEGT. V was clipped by 0 bases and J by 0 bases; unmatched bases: 2. There are 15 residues in the CDR3. DNA for the CDR3: TGTGCCAGCAGTTACTCGACAGGGAGCTCCTACGAGCAGTACGTC. This sequence encodes CASSYSTGSSYEQYV.

Remarks on this clonotype: This may stem from a read error, because a much larger clone lies one nucleotide away. The V gene is TRBV28, the J gene TRBJ1-4; D remains ambiguous. This CDR3 region has 16 residues. The germline gives CDR1 MDHEN, CDR2 SYDVKM. The CDR3 DNA follows: TGTGCCAACAGTCTTCGGACCGGCCCAACTAATGAAAAACTGTTTTTT. Protein sequence: CANSLRTGPTNEKLFF.

Only a few counts were recorded for this clonotype. V is TRBV10-3 and J is TRBJ2-1; the D gene is possibly TRBD2 (7 bases). CDR3 length: 15 residues. Per germline, CDR1 ENHRY and CDR2 SYGVKD. The V and J ends lost 4 bases and 5 bases respectively, with 15 bases between them. The CDR3 region is CAISGRGAGDNEQFF. The CDR3 coding sequence is TGTGCCATCAGTGGACGGGGGGCGGGAGACAATGAGCAGTTCTTC.

This clonotype has at least ten counts. The V gene is TRBV7-2, the J gene TRBJ2-1; a possible D gene is TRBD2 (6 bases). V shed 1 base and J shed 0 bases, with 13 bases lying between them. From germline, CDR1 is SGHTA and CDR2 FQGNSA. The CDR3 runs to 17 residues. The DNA for the CDR3 is TGTGCCAGCAGCTTAGGTGGAGGGCTCAGCTCCTACAATGAGCAGTTCTTC. This translates into CASSLGGGLSSYNEQFF. Based on the CDR3 plus reference TRBV7-2 and TRBJ2-1, the full variable domain is GAGVSQSPSNKVTEKGKDVELRCDPISGHTALYWYRQSLGQGLEFLIYFQGNSAPDKSGLPSDRFSAERTGGSVSTLTIQRTQQEDSAVYLCASSLGGGLSSYNEQFFGPGTRLTVL.

This clonotype has at least ten counts. The chain recombines TRBV6-1 with TRBJ2-5; 7 nucleotides match TRBD1. The CDR3 extends over 17 amino acids. The V and J ends lost 6 bases and 0 bases, in that order; junction bases with no gene match: 13. The germline gives CDR1 MNHNS, CDR2 SASEGT. CDR3 nucleotide sequence: TGTGCCAGCAGGCCTCCCCTCGACAGGGTGAACCAAGAGACCCAGTACTTC. It codes for CASRPPLDRVNQETQYF.

CDR3 in DNA: TGTGCCAGCAGCTTACTAGCGGAGCAGTTCTTC. Translated: CASSLLAEQFF. This sequence joins TRBV5-4 and TRBJ2-1; 7 positions match TRBD2. J was trimmed by 10 bases and V by 2 bases; bases with no gene match: 0. CDR1 is SGHNT, CDR2 YYREEE, per germline (reference sequence). The CDR3 is made up of 11 amino acids.

This rearrangement joins TRBV6-2 or TRBV6-3 to TRBJ2-3; D remains ambiguous. Germline V gene data show CDR1 as MNHEY and CDR2 as SVGEGT. The length of the CDR3 is 17 residues. V was cut by 1 base and J by 0 bases, with 14 bases left in between. The CDR3 reads CASSYFLWKSSTDTQYF. The CDR3 DNA reads as TGTGCCAGCAGTTACTTTCTCTGGAAATCTAGCACAGATACGCAGTATTTT.

This clonotype was observed many times. The chain couples TRBV6-1 to TRBJ2-1; TRBD2 matches at 11 bases. V was pared by 3 bases and J by 8 bases, with 6 bases of the junction left unmatched. The CDR3 extends over 15 amino acids. Germline V CDR1 and CDR2: MNHNS, SASEGT. Written as DNA, the CDR3 is TGTGCCAGCAGTGAGGTAGCGGGGGGGCCCCATGAGCAGTTCTTC. Its translation is CASSEVAGGPHEQFF.

The V gene is TRBV28, the J gene TRBJ2-7, with 9 positions matching TRBD1. CDR1 MDHEN and CDR2 SYDVKM come from the germline V gene. J gave up 6 bases and V 5 bases, and 8 bases lay outside the gene matches. The CDR3 is 14 amino acids. CDR3 sequence: CASSPRTGAGEQYV. The CDR3, as DNA: TGTGCCAGCAGTCCCCGGACAGGGGCCGGCGAGCAGTACGTC.

The table lists this clonotype with a few counts. V and J are TRBV6-2 or TRBV6-3 and TRBJ2-7; a weak D match, TRBD1 (6 bases). Deletions cut 0 bases from V and 4 bases from J, with 16 bases between. The CDR3 contains 16 residues. CDR1 is MNHEY and CDR2 is SVGEGT in the germline V gene. CDR3 region: CASSYSREEGGYEQYV. For the CDR3, the DNA is TGTGCCAGCAGTTACTCCAGGGAAGAAGGGGGTTACGAGCAGTACGTC.

This clonotype was counted between two and nine times. This chain connects TRBV20-1 to TRBJ1-4, with D tentatively TRBD1 (5 bases). The V gene's germline CDR1 is DFQATT and CDR2 SNEGSKA (reference sequence). V dropped 0 bases and J dropped 4 bases, with 12 bases sitting between them. The CDR3 sequence is 15 residues long. DNA for the CDR3: TGCAGTGCTAGAGATCGGGAGACAGTTAATGAAAAACTGTTTTTT. It encodes CSARDRETVNEKLFF.

The chain employs TRBV29-1 and TRBJ2-1; D gene uncertain. CDR1 SQVTM and CDR2 ANQGSEA come from the germline V gene. V lost 8 bases and J lost 3, with 11 bases in between. The CDR3 covers 12 residues. The CDR3 is CSFPTGYNEQFF. CDR3 in DNA: TGCAGCTTCCCCACGGGCTACAATGAGCAGTTCTTC.

This clonotype appeared a few times. The CDR3 reads CASSQVGGVGEKLFF. CDR3 bases: TGTGCCAGCAGCCAGGTCGGGGGAGTCGGTGAAAAACTGTTTTTT. The genes are TRBV2 and TRBJ1-4, with D perhaps matching TRBD1 (5 bases). Trimming shortened V by 6 bases and J by 7 bases, and 18 bases separated the two germline ends. In germline, CDR1 is SNHLY, CDR2 FYNNEI. The CDR3 spans 15 residues.

V and J are TRBV5-1 and TRBJ2-3, with 10 nucleotides matching TRBD1. Germline CDR1 reads SGHRS; CDR2 reads YFSETQ. V lost 0 bases to trimming and J lost 3 bases; unmatched junction nucleotides: 4. The CDR3 spans 16 residues. The CDR3 protein is CASSLEGDRGTDTQYF. CDR3 DNA sequence: TGCGCCAGCAGCTTGGAGGGGGACAGGGGTACAGATACGCAGTATTTT.

In this sample, this clonotype turned up a few times. The V gene is TRBV15, the J gene TRBJ2-3, with 8 bases aligning to TRBD2. Unmatched junction bases numbered 6, after V lost 1 base and J lost 0 bases. The germline V gene encodes CDR1 LNHNV and CDR2 YYDKDF (reference sequence). This CDR3 contains 17 residues. CDR3 bases: TGTGCCACCAGCAGAGGAACTAGCGGACCTAGCACAGATACGCAGTATTTT. Translated, it gives CATSRGTSGPSTDTQYF.

This clonotype was counted only a few times. This rearrangement joins TRBV2 to TRBJ2-7; TRBD1 matches at 8 bases. From germline, CDR1 is SNHLY and CDR2 FYNNEI. Losses at the gene ends were 2 bases for V and 4 bases for J; bases not matched to a gene: 7. This CDR3 has 15 amino acids. DNA of the CDR3: TGTGCCAGCAGTGAAACGGGGACAGGACTGTACGAGCAGTACGTC. Encoded protein: CASSETGTGLYEQYV.

A few counts support this clonotype. The gene calls are TRBV7-9 and TRBJ1-4; D unresolved. Between the trimmed V and J ends, which lost 6 bases and 5 bases, there was a span of 19 bases. Germline CDR1 reads SEHNR; CDR2 reads FQNEAQ (reference sequence). This CDR3 comprises 16 residues. The CDR3 nucleotides read TGTGCCAGCAGTCCCTACCCCGCCTCCCGAAATGAAAAACTGTTTTTT. Protein product: CASSPYPASRNEKLFF. Full variable domain (outside the CDR3, taken from reference TRBV7-9 and TRBJ1-4): DTGVSQNPRHKITKRGQNVTFRCDPISEHNRLYWYRQTLGQGPEFLTYFQNEAQLEKSRLLSDRFSAERPKGSFSTLEIQRTEQGDSAMYLCASSPYPASRNEKLFFGSGTQLSVL.

This clonotype occurred a few times. This chain joins TRBV29-1 and TRBJ2-5; TRBD1 matches at 7 bases. V shed 8 bases, J shed 5 bases, and the junction held 8 bases outside the gene matches. Germline V gives CDR1 SQVTM, CDR2 ANQGSEA. The CDR3 sequence is 12 residues long. The CDR3 loop is CSYWDSKETQYF. The CDR3 DNA reads as TGCAGCTATTGGGACAGCAAGGAGACCCAGTACTTC.

The chain has TRBV19 and TRBJ1-5; D is possibly TRBD1 (5 bases). Germline loops: CDR1 LNHDA, CDR2 SQIVND (reference sequence). There are 14 residues in the CDR3. Trimming stripped 6 bases from V and 4 bases from J, with 13 bases between. CDR3 protein: CASSSPGTNQPQHF. The CDR3 DNA reads TGTGCCAGTAGCTCCCCAGGGACGAATCAGCCCCAGCATTTT.

This clonotype was seen repeatedly, ten times or more. This rearrangement joins TRBV7-2 to TRBJ2-1; either TRBD1 or TRBD2 may supply D (5 bases each). Trimming removed 3 bases at V and 6 bases at J, with 12 bases between. The V gene's germline CDR1 is SGHTA and CDR2 FQGNSA. CDR3 size: 14 residues. CDR3 coding DNA: TGTGCCAGCAGCTTGAACCGGGGCCCCAATGAGCAGTTCTTC. It is translated as CASSLNRGPNEQFF.